This passage covers 18 T cell receptor beta chains from one sample sequenced in a study of stem cell transplantation in POMP-related autoinflammatory disease. TCRdb keeps only in-frame clones here, not all; method: immunoSEQ multiplex PCR. The profile shows 68,000 or so clones, around 90% of them singletons. This specimen was CD4+ T cells from PBMCs, taken after stem cell transplantation. The source is a human patient with POMP-related autoinflammation and immune dysregulation (PRAID). These T cells may partly come from the graft donor.

This chain connects TRBV29-1 to TRBJ1-2; 9 bases agree with TRBD1. Germline CDR1 is SQVTM and CDR2 is ANQGSEA. Trimming at V came to 7 bases and at J to 8 bases, leaving 11 bases not matched to a gene. The CDR3 spans 13 residues. CDR3 DNA sequence: TGCAGCGCCCGTGGGGGACAGGGACTAGGCTACACCTTC. Translated: CSARGGQGLGYTF.

This clone was counted only a few times. The chain has TRBV2 and TRBJ1-5; D unresolved. The CDR3 extends over 15 amino acids. V was cut by 2 bases and J by 7 bases, with 15 bases left in between. CDR1 and CDR2 (germline): SNHLY, FYNNEI. CDR3 protein: CASSESEGLWQPQHF. The CDR3 coding sequence is TGTGCCAGCAGTGAAAGCGAGGGCCTCTGGCAGCCCCAGCATTTT.

The chain combines TRBV3-1 (or the pseudogene TRBV3-2) with TRBJ1-2, with TRBD1 matching 11 bases. The CDR3 is 13 amino acids. The V gene end was trimmed by 5 bases and the J gene end by 6 bases; junction bases not matched to a gene: 2. Per the germline V gene, CDR1 is LGHDT and CDR2 is YNNKEL (reference sequence). The CDR3, as DNA: TGTGCCAGCAGCTGGACAGGGGGCGATGGCTACACCTTC. Encoded protein: CASSWTGGDGYTF.

The chain joins TRBV6-6 to TRBJ1-2, with a weak D call TRBD1 (6 bases). Trimming removed 5 bases from V and 7 bases from J, with 17 bases in between. This CDR3 has 14 residues. Germline V gene lookup returns CDR1 MNHNY and CDR2 SVGAGI (reference sequence). The CDR3 loop is CASSTGGGFSGYTF. CDR3 nucleotide sequence: TGTGCCAGCAGTACGGGGGGCGGGTTTTCTGGCTACACCTTC.

CDR3 nucleotide sequence: TGCGCCAGCAGGCTGGGAAACAATGAGCAGTTCTTC. It translates to CASRLGNNEQFF. The genes are TRBV5-1 and TRBJ2-1; D gene uncertain. CDR3 length equals 12 residues. Deletions cut 5 bases from V and 5 bases from J, with 8 bases between. CDR1 SGHRS and CDR2 YFSETQ come from the germline V gene. The complete variable domain, with remaining parts taken from reference TRBV5-1 and TRBJ2-1, reads KAGVTQTPRYLIKTRGQQVTLSCSPISGHRSVSWYQQTPGQGLQFLFEYFSETQRNKGNFPGRFSGRQFSNSRSEMNVSTLELGDSALYLCASRLGNNEQFFGPGTRLTVL.

V is TRBV5-1 and J is TRBJ1-2; D unclear. V lost 3 bases, J lost 0 bases, and 6 bases lay in between. The CDR3 spans 13 residues. Germline lookup yields CDR1 SGHRS and CDR2 YFSETQ. The CDR3: CASSSDSNYGYTF. The DNA for the CDR3 is TGCGCCAGCAGCTCGGACTCTAACTATGGCTACACCTTC.

The V gene is TRBV7-8, the J gene TRBJ2-3; 7 bases line up with TRBD2. This CDR3 contains 14 residues. J gave up 4 bases and V 7 bases, and 8 bases lay outside the gene matches. CDR1 SGHVS and CDR2 FQNEAQ come from the germline V gene. CDR3 amino acids: CASNPGGASDTQYF. The DNA for the CDR3 is TGTGCCAGCAACCCGGGGGGAGCCTCAGATACGCAGTATTTT.

The chain couples TRBV4-1 to TRBJ1-6; D not certain. Germline lookup yields CDR1 MGHRA and CDR2 YSYEKL. V lost 8 bases to trimming and J lost 0 bases, with 11 bases between them. The CDR3 has 15 amino acids. The chain's CDR3 is CASSESSSYNSPLHF. The CDR3 DNA reads as TGCGCCAGCTCCGAGTCGAGCTCCTATAATTCACCCCTCCACTTT.

J is TRBJ1-4 and V is TRBV2; D gene unclear. The CDR3 sequence is 13 residues long. CDR1 and CDR2 (germline): SNHLY, FYNNEI. V was cut by 4 bases and J by 8 bases, with 11 bases left in between. The CDR3 coding sequence is TGTGCCAGCAGTGTTCCGGCGGGGGAAAAACTGTTTTTT. Translating gives CASSVPAGEKLFF.

This clone was seen more than once but under ten times. The chain couples TRBV11-2 to TRBJ1-3; 7 bases match TRBD1. CDR3 length equals 13 residues. Germline lookup yields CDR1 SGHAT and CDR2 FQNNGV. Trimming took 5 bases from V and 12 from J; bases not matched to a gene: 10. For the CDR3, the DNA is TGTGCCAGCAGCCCACTTCGGCGGACAGGCATATATTTT. Its translation: CASSPLRRTGIYF.

The gene calls are TRBV7-2 and TRBJ2-3; D ambiguous. V lost 0 bases, J lost 3 bases, and 7 bases lay in between. The CDR3 consists of 14 residues. Germline V gene data show CDR1 as SGHTA and CDR2 as FQGNSA. The CDR3 sequence is CASSLALGTDTQYF. The CDR3 coding sequence is TGTGCCAGCAGCTTAGCGCTGGGAACAGATACGCAGTATTTT.

This chain links TRBV7-2 with TRBJ1-3, with D hard to call. The CDR3 is 12 residues long. Germline loops: CDR1 SGHTA, CDR2 FQGNSA. V gave up 5 bases and J gave up 4 bases, with 6 bases separating them. The CDR3 protein is CASSEQGNTIYF. The CDR3 nucleotides are TGTGCCAGCAGCGAACAGGGAAACACCATATATTTT.

The chain uses TRBV12-5 and TRBJ2-1; D gene unclear. Germline V gene sequence: CDR1 LGHNT, CDR2 FRNRAP. The CDR3 is 12 residues long. Trimming shortened V by 1 base and J by 11 bases, and 9 bases separated the two germline ends. This CDR3 is CASGLDVEKQFF. CDR3 in DNA: TGTGCTAGTGGTTTGGATGTTGAGAAGCAGTTCTTC.

The chain is built from TRBV7-3 and TRBJ2-7; 7 positions match TRBD2. In germline, CDR1 is SGHTA, CDR2 FQGTGA. Trimming removed 2 bases from V and 4 bases from J; junction bases left unmatched: 8. This CDR3 region has 15 residues. As DNA, the CDR3 is TGTGCCAGCAGCTTATATGCGGGAGTAACGTACGAGCAGTACTTC. Protein sequence: CASSLYAGVTYEQYF.

This sequence joins TRBV5-1 and TRBJ2-1, with a possible D match to TRBD1 (6 bases). V lost 7 bases and J lost 4, with 15 bases in between. The CDR3 loop spans 14 amino acids. CDR1 is SGHRS and CDR2 is YFSETQ in the germline V gene. The chain's CDR3 is CASQKGTPYNEQFF. The CDR3 nucleotides read TGCGCCAGCCAGAAAGGGACACCTTACAATGAGCAGTTCTTC.

The V call is TRBV5-6, the J call TRBJ1-2; D is unresolved. This CDR3 has 14 amino acids. CDR1 and CDR2 (germline): SGHDT, YYEEEE. V was shortened by 0 bases and J by 4 bases, with 10 bases between the two germline ends. The CDR3: CASSLGWVGYGYTF. DNA of the CDR3: TGTGCCAGCAGCTTGGGATGGGTCGGCTATGGCTACACCTTC.

This rearrangement joins TRBV19 to TRBJ1-1, with a possible D match to TRBD1 (5 bases). V was clipped by 5 bases and J by 3 bases, with 13 bases between them. CDR3 length: 14 residues. CDR1 is LNHDA, CDR2 SQIVND, per germline (reference sequence). The DNA of the CDR3 is TGTGCCAGTAGTCCAAAAGTCAGGGACACTGAAGCTTTCTTT. It codes for CASSPKVRDTEAFF.

The chain is built from TRBV7-2 and TRBJ1-2; D is uncertain. From germline, CDR1 is SGHTA and CDR2 FQGNSA. Trimming pared 5 bases from V and 8 bases from J, leaving 15 bases between. The CDR3 consists of 13 residues. The CDR3 DNA reads TGTGCCAGCAGCGCTTATCTTCAGGAGGGCTACACCTTC. This translates into CASSAYLQEGYTF. Based on the CDR3 plus reference TRBV7-2 and TRBJ1-2, the full variable domain is GAGVSQSPSNKVTEKGKDVELRCDPISGHTALYWYRQSLGQGLEFLIYFQGNSAPDKSGLPSDRFSAERTGGSVSTLTIQRTQQEDSAVYLCASSAYLQEGYTFGSGTRLTVV.